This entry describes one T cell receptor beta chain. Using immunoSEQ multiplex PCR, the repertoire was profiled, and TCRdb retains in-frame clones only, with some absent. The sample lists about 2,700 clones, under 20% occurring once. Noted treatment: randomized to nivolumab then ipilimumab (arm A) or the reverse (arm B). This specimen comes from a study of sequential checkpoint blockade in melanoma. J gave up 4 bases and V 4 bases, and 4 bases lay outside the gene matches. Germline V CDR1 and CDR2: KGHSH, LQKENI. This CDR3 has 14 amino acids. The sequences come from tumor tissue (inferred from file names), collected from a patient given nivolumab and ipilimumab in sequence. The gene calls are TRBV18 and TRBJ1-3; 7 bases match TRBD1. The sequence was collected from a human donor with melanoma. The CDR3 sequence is CASSQTGQGNTIYF. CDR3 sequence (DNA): TGTGCCAGCTCACAGACAGGGCAAGGAAACACCATATATTTT.